The source of this TCR beta chain is a study of T cell responses to AZD1222 COVID-19 vaccine. CDR1 SGHVS and CDR2 FQNEAQ come from the germline V gene. V was clipped by 5 bases and J by 4 bases; unmatched bases: 16. The CDR3 is made up of 19 amino acids. Comment on this clone: No antigen is known for it.

Method: immunoSEQ multiplex PCR; TCRdb's copy keeps in-frame clones and lacks some. The sample includes about 130,000 clones, 92% seen only once; the top ten take less than 2%. Study conclusions and caveats: In all cases, repertoires were sampled only after the peak T cell response. Vaccine-associated CD4 TCRs spanned spike, dominant at 160-218 and 743-854. Spike-specific TCR breadth and depth were elevated following two AZD1222 doses.

Sequencing was performed on peripheral blood, taken on day 0 of AZD1222 vaccination. The chain is built from TRBV7-8 and TRBJ2-2; 10 bases agree with TRBD2. The receptor's source is an adult in good health. CDR3 loop: CASSTLAGGRLISTGELFF. CDR3 nucleotide sequence: TGTGCCAGCAGCACTTTAGCGGGGGGCCGTTTAATCTCCACCGGGGAGCTGTTTTTT.